These 25 T cell receptor beta chains were sequenced from one sample in a study of cytomegalovirus exposure and HLA in healthy donors. 60 Vbeta and 13 Jbeta primers were used in PCR. Generated by immunoSEQ multiplex PCR, the TCRdb table keeps only in-frame clones and is missing some. The sample holds under 200,000 clones; 65% to 85% are singletons and the top ten take 3.8%. The sequenced material came from PBMCs. These receptors were taken from a man in his forties or fifties in good health and CMV-seronegative.

V is TRBV6-6 and J is TRBJ1-1; 7 bases are shared with TRBD1. The CDR3 consists of 13 residues. CDR1 is MNHNY and CDR2 is SVGAGI in the germline V gene (reference sequence). The V and J ends lost 6 bases and 3 bases, in that order; junction bases with no gene match: 4. The CDR3 DNA is TGTGCCAGCAGCGACAGGGTTTACACTGAAGCTTTCTTT. Amino acid sequence: CASSDRVYTEAFF.

The J gene is TRBJ1-2, the V gene TRBV11-2; TRBD1 matches at 7 bases. Trimming at V came to 0 bases and at J to 7 bases, leaving 11 bases not matched to a gene. Germline-derived CDR1 and CDR2 are SGHAT and FQNNGV. CDR3 length: 16 amino acids. The CDR3: CASSLDGGAGQRGYTF. In DNA, the CDR3 is TGTGCCAGCAGCTTAGATGGCGGTGCGGGACAGCGTGGCTACACCTTC.

CDR3 nucleotides: TGTGCCAGCAGAGGACAGGGAAATACCGGGGAGCTGTTTTTT. Translation: CASRGQGNTGELFF. The V call is TRBV5-8, the J call TRBJ2-2; 8 positions agree with TRBD1. Per the germline V gene, CDR1 is SGHTS and CDR2 is YDEGEE. Trimming cost V 5 bases and J 5 bases; bases outside gene matches: 5. The length of the CDR3 is 14 residues.

This clone occurred a few times. The chain combines TRBV19 with TRBJ1-5; D is unclear. Germline V gene sequence: CDR1 LNHDA, CDR2 SQIVND (reference sequence). Trimming removed 4 bases from V and 7 bases from J, with 8 bases in between. The CDR3 contains 12 residues. CDR3 loop: CASSNSGQPQHF. The CDR3 DNA follows: TGTGCCAGTAGTAACAGTGGGCAGCCCCAGCATTTT.

The CDR3 here is CASSFDTLNTEAFF. The DNA for the CDR3 is TGTGCCAGCAGCTTTGACACCTTGAACACTGAAGCTTTCTTT. The chain joins TRBV7-8 to TRBJ1-1; no clear D gene. The CDR3 is 14 amino acids. Germline V gene sequence: CDR1 SGHVS, CDR2 FQNEAQ. V lost 3 bases and J 0 bases, leaving 8 bases between the germline ends.

This clone occurred a few times. The rearrangement joins TRBV6-1 to TRBJ1-2; D is uncertain. The CDR3 extends over 17 amino acids. The V gene lost 0 bases and the J gene lost 1 base, with 15 bases spanning the gap. Germline CDR1 MNHNS, CDR2 SASEGT. This chain's CDR3 is CASSEAPGGVRNYGYTF. The CDR3, as DNA: TGTGCCAGCAGTGAAGCACCAGGAGGCGTCCGTAACTATGGCTACACCTTC.

The genes are TRBV19 and TRBJ2-1; 9 bases map to TRBD1. Trimming took 10 bases from V and 10 from J; bases not matched to a gene: 20. The germline gives CDR1 LNHDA, CDR2 SQIVND (reference sequence). This CDR3 region has 16 residues. The CDR3: CATKPPDRGAGKEQFF. In DNA, the CDR3 is TGTGCCACCAAACCCCCGGACAGGGGAGCTGGTAAGGAGCAGTTCTTC.

This clone appeared a few times. The chain couples TRBV6-5 to TRBJ1-2, with a possible D match to TRBD1 (6 bases). Germline-derived CDR1 and CDR2 are MNHEY and SVGAGI. V gave up 2 bases and J gave up 6 bases, with 10 bases separating them. The CDR3 extends over 13 amino acids. The CDR3 DNA follows: TGTGCCAGCAGTTACCGTTACAGGGATGGCTACACCTTC. Translated: CASSYRYRDGYTF.

The chain is built from TRBV13 and TRBJ2-2, with D perhaps matching TRBD1 (5 bases). V lost 4 bases and J lost 1, with 10 bases in between. CDR3 length: 15 amino acids. Germline assignment: CDR1 PRHDT and CDR2 FYEKMQ (reference sequence). The CDR3 loop is CASSSRQLNTGELFF. CDR3 nucleotides: TGTGCCAGCAGCTCCCGACAGTTGAACACCGGGGAGCTGTTTTTT.

This clone has a single count. The J gene is TRBJ1-4, the V gene TRBV18, with D perhaps matching TRBD1 (5 bases). Germline CDR1 KGHSH, CDR2 LQKENI. Trimming pared 8 bases from V and 8 bases from J, leaving 12 bases between. The CDR3 extends over 12 amino acids. DNA for the CDR3: TGTGCCAGCCCCCAGGAGGGGGAAAAACTGTTTTTT. This codes for CASPQEGEKLFF.

V and J are TRBV6-1 and TRBJ1-1, with 12 bases that match TRBD1. Germline loops: CDR1 MNHNS, CDR2 SASEGT. The junction had 10 bases not matched to a gene; V was cut back by 6 bases and J by 11 bases. The CDR3 is 14 residues long. Written as DNA, the CDR3 is TGTGCCAGCAGCGGGACAGGGGGCACGGAAAGGGCTTTCTTT. It codes for CASSGTGGTERAFF.

J is TRBJ1-4 and V is TRBV19, with 7 bases lining up with TRBD1. Losses at the gene ends were 3 bases for V and 14 bases for J; bases not matched to a gene: 9. This CDR3 contains 13 residues. Germline values: CDR1 LNHDA, CDR2 SQIVND (reference sequence). CDR3 DNA: TGTGCCAGTAGTATGGATGCTAACAGGGGCCTGTTTTTT. Its translation is CASSMDANRGLFF.

Only a few counts were recorded for this clone. The chain couples TRBV7-2 to TRBJ1-2, with 7 bases aligning to TRBD1. After removal of 6 bases from V and 4 bases from J, the junction contained 11 bases not matched to a gene. CDR1 is SGHTA, CDR2 FQGNSA, per germline. The CDR3 consists of 15 residues. The CDR3 loop reads CASRRQGVGSYGYTF. The CDR3 DNA is TGTGCCAGCAGGAGGCAGGGGGTCGGGAGCTATGGCTACACCTTC.

V is TRBV5-4 and J is TRBJ1-1; TRBD1 aligns across 7 bases. This CDR3 is 14 amino acids long. Losses at the gene ends were 2 bases for V and 5 bases for J; bases not matched to a gene: 6. The germline CDR1 and CDR2 sequences are SGHNT and YYREEE (reference sequence). CDR3 loop: CASSLAGGWTEAFF. In nucleotides, the CDR3 is TGTGCCAGCAGCTTAGCAGGGGGGTGGACTGAAGCTTTCTTT.

The chain links TRBV4-3 to TRBJ2-7; tentative D call: TRBD2 (5 bases). The CDR3 is 14 amino acids. CDR1 and CDR2 (germline): LGHNA, YSLEER. The V gene lost 0 bases and the J gene lost 0 bases, with 6 bases spanning the gap. The CDR3 loop reads CASSQEEVSYEQYF. DNA for the CDR3: TGCGCCAGCAGCCAAGAGGAGGTCTCCTACGAGCAGTACTTC.

This clone came up many times. The chain is built from TRBV5-1 and TRBJ1-1, with D perhaps matching TRBD1 (6 bases). The germline V gene has CDR1 SGHRS and CDR2 YFSETQ. The CDR3 totals 14 residues. Trimming stripped 0 bases from V and 0 bases from J, with 6 bases between. The CDR3 here is CASSLGTVNTEAFF. The CDR3 nucleotides read TGCGCCAGCAGCTTGGGGACAGTGAACACTGAAGCTTTCTTT.

This clone came up once. V usage is TRBV11-2 and J usage is TRBJ1-3; D remains unclear. There are 13 residues in the CDR3. CDR1 and CDR2 from the germline V gene are SGHAT and FQNNGV. The V gene lost 1 base and the J gene lost 7 bases, with 8 bases spanning the gap. This chain's CDR3 is CASSLGFGNTIYF. The CDR3 DNA follows: TGTGCCAGCAGCTTAGGTTTCGGGAACACCATATATTTT.

V gene TRBV27 combines with J gene TRBJ2-1; 12 bases match TRBD2. V shed 5 bases, J shed 5 bases, and the junction held 7 bases outside the gene matches. Germline CDR1 and CDR2: MNHEY and SMNVEV (reference sequence). The CDR3 runs to 16 residues. The DNA for the CDR3 is TGTGCCAGCAGTCCCCAGACTAGCGGGGGAAACAATGAGCAGTTCTTC. Its protein product is CASSPQTSGGNNEQFF.

V and J are TRBV7-9 and TRBJ2-1; D may be TRBD2 (5 bases). There are 16 residues in the CDR3. Per the germline V gene, CDR1 is SEHNR and CDR2 is FQNEAQ (reference sequence). V lost 5 bases to trimming and J lost 0 bases, with 14 bases between them. CDR3 in amino acids: CASSRRGTSSYNEQFF. The CDR3 nucleotides are TGTGCCAGCAGCCGACGGGGTACGAGCTCCTACAATGAGCAGTTCTTC.

This chain connects TRBV7-2 to TRBJ2-6; no reliable D call. V was cut by 5 bases and J by 0 bases, with 5 bases left in between. This CDR3 has 14 amino acids. In germline, CDR1 is SGHTA, CDR2 FQGNSA. The CDR3 nucleotides read TGTGCCAGCAGCCCCGGCTCTGGGGCCAACGTCCTGACTTTC. Its protein is CASSPGSGANVLTF.

This clone was counted a few times. The chain has TRBV30 and TRBJ1-6, with D perhaps matching TRBD1 (6 bases). V shed 3 bases and J shed 1 base, with 7 bases lying between them. The CDR3 loop spans 14 amino acids. The germline gives CDR1 GTSNPN, CDR2 SVGIG (reference sequence). The CDR3 DNA follows: TGTGCCTGGAGCCAGGGGTCCTATAATTCACCCCTCCACTTT. Its protein product is CAWSQGSYNSPLHF.

Concerning this clone: A junction end diverges from the germline sequence, so it may reflect a read error. The gene calls are TRBV7-9 and TRBJ2-7; D is ambiguous. Germline values: CDR1 SEHNR, CDR2 FQNEAQ (reference sequence). The CDR3 covers 14 residues. In DNA, the CDR3 is TGTTCCAGCAGCGACCTGGGTAGACACTACGAGCAGTACTTC. Protein product: CSSSDLGRHYEQYF.

The count of this clone is one. The junction shows a germline mismatch at one end, possibly a read error. This chain uses TRBV7-9 with TRBJ2-1; D might be TRBD2 (6 bases). The CDR3 extends over 17 amino acids. Germline V gene sequence: CDR1 SEHNR, CDR2 FQNEAQ (reference sequence). CDR3 sequence reads: CSSSHTKTGVGFNEQFF. Here the CDR3 DNA reads TGTTCCAGCAGCCATACCAAGACGGGAGTGGGTTTCAATGAGCAGTTCTTC.

This clone was found a few times. V usage is TRBV2 and J usage is TRBJ2-7; D unresolved. Between the trimmed V and J ends, which lost 7 bases and 6 bases, there was a span of 10 bases. This CDR3 has 11 residues. CDR1 and CDR2 from the germline V gene are SNHLY and FYNNEI. The CDR3 here is CASNYLGEQYF. The CDR3 nucleotides read TGTGCCAGCAACTACCTAGGCGAGCAGTACTTC.

This clone was detected a few times. The chain links TRBV7-9 to TRBJ2-3, with 11 nucleotides matching TRBD2. V gave up 5 bases and J gave up 3 bases; unmatched junction bases: 4. CDR3 length equals 15 residues. Per germline, CDR1 SEHNR and CDR2 FQNEAQ (reference sequence). The CDR3 coding sequence is TGTGCCAGCAGCCCCTCTAGCGGGGGGACAGATACGCAGTATTTT. Residues: CASSPSSGGTDTQYF.